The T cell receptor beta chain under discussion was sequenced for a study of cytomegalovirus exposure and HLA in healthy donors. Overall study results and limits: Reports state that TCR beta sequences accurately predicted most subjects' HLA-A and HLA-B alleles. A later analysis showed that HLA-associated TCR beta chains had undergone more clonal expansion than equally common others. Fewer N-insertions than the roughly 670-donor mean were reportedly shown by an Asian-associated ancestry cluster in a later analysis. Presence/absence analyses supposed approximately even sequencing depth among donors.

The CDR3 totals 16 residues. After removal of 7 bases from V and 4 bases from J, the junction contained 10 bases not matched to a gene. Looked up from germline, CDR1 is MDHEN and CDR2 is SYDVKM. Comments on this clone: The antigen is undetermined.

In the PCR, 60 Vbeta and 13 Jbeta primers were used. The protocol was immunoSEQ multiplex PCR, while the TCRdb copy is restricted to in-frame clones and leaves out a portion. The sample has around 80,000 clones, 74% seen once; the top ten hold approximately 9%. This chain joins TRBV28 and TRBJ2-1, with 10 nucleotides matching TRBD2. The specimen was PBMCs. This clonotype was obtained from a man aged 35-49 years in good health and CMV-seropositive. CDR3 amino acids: CASTPASGGHYNEQFF. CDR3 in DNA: TGTGCCAGCACCCCGGCTAGCGGGGGCCATTACAATGAGCAGTTCTTC.